This T cell receptor beta chain is drawn from a study of T cell responses to AZD1222 COVID-19 vaccine. TCRdb's table, derived via immunoSEQ multiplex PCR, lists solely in-frame clones and lacks some. Seen here are roughly 140,000 clones, about 90% observed once, and the top ten hold about a tenth. Concerning this clone: Its matching antigen is unknown.

V was pared by 5 bases and J by 3 bases, with 16 bases between. The CDR3 has 16 residues. From germline, CDR1 is LNHNV and CDR2 YYDKDF (reference sequence). Overall study findings and caveats: In a largely white British group with more females than males, clonal diversity was possibly underestimated. Reports indicate that nearly half of spike-specific TCRs are directed at unmutated variant regions. Among vaccine-associated CD4 TCRs, coverage spanned spike, with dominance at 160-218 and 743-854.

Analysis merged second doses at about 4 or about 12 weeks. Specimen: peripheral blood, collected 28 days after the second AZD1222 dose. The sequence derives from an adult who received the AZD1222 COVID-19 vaccine. V and J are TRBV15 and TRBJ1-4; possible D gene TRBD1, 6 bases. Here the CDR3 DNA reads TGTGCCACCAGCTCCCTTGGAGGACAGCCTAATGAAAAACTGTTTTTT. Its translation is CATSSLGGQPNEKLFF.